This TCR beta chain was sequenced for a study of T cells in Graves' hyperthyroidism and ophthalmopathy (dated by TCRdb to the late 2010s). About the study as a whole: Peripheral blood samples were taken at the time of initial diagnosis, prior to any treatment. For training and testing, the roughly 97 patients in the discovery cohort were randomly divided in a 7:3 ratio. Thyroid tissue and blood T-cell repertoires from six Graves' hyperthyroidism patients were also compared in the study. Prospective prediction of ophthalmopathy was tested in an independent validation cohort of 18 hyperthyroidism patients and 15 to 17 patients who later progressed to ophthalmopathy. Following sampling, methimazole starting at 30 mg daily was given to hyperthyroidism patients, and high-dose intravenous methylprednisolone was given to ophthalmopathy patients. A discovery cohort of roughly 96 patients, roughly 43 with Graves' ophthalmopathy and 55 to 65 with stable Graves' hyperthyroidism, was used to find distinguishing TCR V-J signatures. The paper describes TCR Vbeta CDR3 sequencing of 130 to 150 peripheral blood samples, made up of 40 to 45 ophthalmopathy patients, more than 70 hyperthyroidism patients and 17 progressor patients.

What the study reported, not specific to this receptor: A 13 V-J signature model separated ophthalmopathy from stable hyperthyroidism, with approximately 87% sensitivity and about 81% specificity in cross-validation and 80%/75% in testing. No statistical method was used to set the sample size in advance, and investigators knew the group allocation. Most expanded thyroid clonotypes (frequency above 0.001) were also found in blood, which suggests that blood repertoires may mirror thyroid immune responses. In validation, the model predicted progression to ophthalmopathy a median of about 6 months before onset, with roughly 70% sensitivity and roughly 73% specificity.

This clonotype was observed at least ten times. The clone's antigen remains unknown. No much larger clone exists at a distance of one base, and base qualities are not known. Amplification of TCR beta CDR3 regions was carried out from RNA transcripts. A first-round RT-PCR of the TCR CDR3 used the HTBI primer set with the Qiagen OneStep RT-PCR kit. Libraries were constructed in a second round of multiplex PCR, after which size selection and purification were carried out. Libraries were sequenced paired-end with 100 bp reads on an Illumina HiSeq2000. The authors processed their data as follows. SOAPnuke was used to process the raw data, removing reads that contained adapters or uncalled bases, had a mean Phred below 15, or lacked an exact match to the constant primer or identifier. COPE v1.2.5 was used to merge the high-quality paired reads, and each unique nucleotide sequence was defined as a clonotype. Clonotypes were aligned to IMGT TRBV, TRBD and TRBJ reference segments using MiTCR v1.1. Analysis was restricted to V-J combinations with a frequency above 0.0001, which covered just over 98% of repertoires. A TCS score was defined as the ratio between F50 (clonal expansion) and ExV (chaos), using BLOSUM62-based TCRdist between CDR3 peptides within each V-J. Welch's t-statistics and random forest reduced some 510 V-J features to fewer than 15, which were used in a naive Bayes classifier (R e1071). In-frame beta chains were kept once TCRdb had trimmed the public reads at Q25 with fastp and called clones with MiXCR. Each entry is one CDR3 protein sequence, shown with its most common DNA and genes. The V and J calls shown here were made by TCRdb, not taken from the authors' results. Within this sample are over 200,000 distinct CDR3 sequences, with around 16% of them counted one time only. The ten largest clonotypes hold just under 45% of the sample.

Germline trimming amounts to 9 bases on V and 4 bases on J, with 10 as the count of junction bases outside the gene matches. As encoded in the germline V gene (reference sequence), CDR1 is LGHDT while CDR2 is YNNKEL. Taken from cysteine to phenylalanine, the CDR3 has 15 residues. CDR3 DNA is the only sequence kept; it has 45 bases, read in frame from the first base. Stable Graves' hyperthyroidism was defined as the absence of progression to ophthalmopathy over 18 months of follow-up. Hyperthyroidism patients were aged 18 to 65 years and newly diagnosed, with disease duration of less than 2 months. Exclusion was applied to patients with uncontrolled infections, other autoimmune diseases, pregnancy or lactation. Diagnoses were based on clinical symptoms, serum thyroxine and TRAb, thyroid ultrasound and orbital computed tomography. PBMCs were separated from around 9.1 ml of fresh peripheral blood using Ficoll-Paque density gradient centrifugation. Total RNA was extracted with Trizol reagent, and quality was checked on an Agilent 2100 Bioanalyzer.

The source of this sequence is a man aged 40-49 years with Graves' hyperthyroidism. Sequencing was carried out using blood. The rearrangement joined TRBV3-1 to TRBJ2-3; 10 middle bases align to TRBD2. At the DNA level, the sequence is TGTGCCAGTTCTCTGACTAGCGGGCTCTCAGATACGCAGTATTTT. This is translated as CASSLTSGLSDTQYF.